The clone carrying this T cell receptor (beta chain) showed up many times. What it binds is not known. Separate cDNA molecules each had unique molecular identifiers attached to them. A single record per CDR3 protein comes from TCRdb applying MiXCR to the 5' RACE reads. Of under 60,000 distinct CDR3 sequences listed, over 10% are singletons. The sample is drawn from a study of early T cells in non-severe SARS-CoV-2 infection. Study-wide context: Whole-blood bulk RNA, unsorted, was sequenced, and chains were unpaired. Study-wide results and limits: Using VDJdb, the matching emphasized anti-spike CD8 responses while missing private and CD4 specificities.

The CDR3 spans 12 residues. Trimming left V 6 bases short and J 6 bases short, with 15 bases between. CDR1 DFQATT and CDR2 SNEGSKA come from the germline V gene (reference sequence). The chain employs TRBV20-1 and TRBJ2-7; weak D call: TRBD2 (5 bases). The sequence came from an adult who was a healthcare worker with PCR-confirmed SARS-CoV-2 infection or an uninfected control (not recorded which). The specimen sequenced was whole blood. CDR3: CSAGRETGEQYF. The CDR3 DNA reads as TGCAGTGCGGGTAGGGAGACGGGCGAGCAGTACTTC.